This T cell receptor (beta chain) was identified during a study of CD8 T cells in Susac syndrome. CD8+ and CD4+ blood T cells underwent TCR beta sequencing. Roughly 0.45 to 1 ug RNA was reverse transcribed with random hexamers. It was immunoSEQ multiplex PCR that amplified TCR beta CDR3 across 54 Vbeta and 13 Jbeta. TCRdb called the immunoSEQ multiplex PCR reads again in MiXCR, with one record for every CDR3 protein. The repertoire holds roughly 400,000 distinct CDR3 sequences, with approximately 85% as singletons. The sample consisted of CD8+ T cells from PBMCs. This TCR was recovered from a human donor with multiple sclerosis.

CDR3 loop: CASSLTTGNSPLHF. The CDR3 nucleotides read TGTGCCAGCAGCCTTACGACAGGGAACTCACCCCTCCACTTT. The gene calls are TRBV27 and TRBJ1-6; 7 nucleotides agree with TRBD1. Trimming at V came to 6 bases and at J to 10 bases, leaving 9 bases not matched to a gene. The CDR3 is made up of 14 amino acids. CDR1 and CDR2 from the germline V gene are MNHEY and SMNVEV (reference sequence).